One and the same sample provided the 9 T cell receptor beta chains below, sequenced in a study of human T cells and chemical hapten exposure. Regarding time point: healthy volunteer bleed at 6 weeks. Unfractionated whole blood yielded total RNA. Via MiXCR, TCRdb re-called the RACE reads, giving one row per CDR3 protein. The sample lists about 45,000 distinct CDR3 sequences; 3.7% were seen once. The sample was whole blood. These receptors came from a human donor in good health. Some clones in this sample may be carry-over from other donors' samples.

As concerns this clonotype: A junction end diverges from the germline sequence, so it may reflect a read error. DNA for the CDR3: TGCAGCGTTGGGGACCGGGATTCCGAGAACTTC. Amino acid sequence: CSVGDRDSENF. This sequence joins TRBV29-1 and TRBJ2-1, with D perhaps matching TRBD1 or TRBD2 (5 bases each). The CDR3 is 11 amino acids. From germline, CDR1 is SQVTM and CDR2 ANQGSEA.

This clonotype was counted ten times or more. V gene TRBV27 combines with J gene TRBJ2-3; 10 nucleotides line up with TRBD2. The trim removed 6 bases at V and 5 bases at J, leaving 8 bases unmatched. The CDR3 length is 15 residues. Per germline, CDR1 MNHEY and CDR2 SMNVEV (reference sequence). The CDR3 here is CASRLAGAPGDTQYF. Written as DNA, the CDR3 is TGTGCCAGCAGGCTAGCGGGAGCACCGGGAGATACGCAGTATTTT.

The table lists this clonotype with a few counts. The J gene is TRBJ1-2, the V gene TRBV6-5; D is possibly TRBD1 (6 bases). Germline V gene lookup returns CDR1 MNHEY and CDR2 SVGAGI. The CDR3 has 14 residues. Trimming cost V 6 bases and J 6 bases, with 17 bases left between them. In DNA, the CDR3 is TGTGCCAGCAGCGAAACCTGGGGGCGAAATGGCTACACCTTC. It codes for CASSETWGRNGYTF.

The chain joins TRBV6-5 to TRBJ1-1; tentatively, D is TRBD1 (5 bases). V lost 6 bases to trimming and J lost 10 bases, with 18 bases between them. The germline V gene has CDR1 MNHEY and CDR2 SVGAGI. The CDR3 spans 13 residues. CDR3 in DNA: TGTGCCAGCAGCCCATACAGGCCGATGGGAGCTTTCTTT. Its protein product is CASSPYRPMGAFF.

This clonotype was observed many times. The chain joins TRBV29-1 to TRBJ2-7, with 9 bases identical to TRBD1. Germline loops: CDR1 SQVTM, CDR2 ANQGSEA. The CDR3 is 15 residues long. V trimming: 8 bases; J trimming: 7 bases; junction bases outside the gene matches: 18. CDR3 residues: CSFSPGTGSTVEQYF. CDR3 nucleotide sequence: TGCAGCTTCTCCCCCGGGACAGGGAGTACGGTGGAGCAGTACTTC.

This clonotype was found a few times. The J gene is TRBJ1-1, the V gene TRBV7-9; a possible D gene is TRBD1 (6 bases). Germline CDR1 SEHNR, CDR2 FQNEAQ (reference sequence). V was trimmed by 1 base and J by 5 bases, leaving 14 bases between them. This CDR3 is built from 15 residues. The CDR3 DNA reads TGTGCCAGCAGCTTAGGTGGAGCGGGGGCTACTGAAGCTTTCTTT. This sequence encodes CASSLGGAGATEAFF.

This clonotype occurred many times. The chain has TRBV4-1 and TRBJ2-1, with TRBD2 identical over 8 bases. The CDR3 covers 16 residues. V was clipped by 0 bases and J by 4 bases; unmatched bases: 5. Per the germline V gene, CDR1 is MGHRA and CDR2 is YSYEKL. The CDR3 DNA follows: TGCGCCAGCAGCCAAGAACCGGGAGGGGGTTACAATGAGCAGTTCTTC. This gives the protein CASSQEPGGGYNEQFF.

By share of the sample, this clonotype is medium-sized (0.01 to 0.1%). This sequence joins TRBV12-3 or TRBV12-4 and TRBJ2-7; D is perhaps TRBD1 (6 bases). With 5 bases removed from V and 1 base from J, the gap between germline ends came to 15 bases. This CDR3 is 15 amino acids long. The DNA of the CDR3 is TGTGCCAGCAGTCCCATAGACAGGCCTTCCTACGAGCAGTACTTC. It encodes CASSPIDRPSYEQYF.

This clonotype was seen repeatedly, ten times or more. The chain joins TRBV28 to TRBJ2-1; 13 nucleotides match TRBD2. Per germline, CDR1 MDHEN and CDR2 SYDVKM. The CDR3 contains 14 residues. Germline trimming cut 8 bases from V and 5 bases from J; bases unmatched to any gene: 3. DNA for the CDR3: TGTGCCAGCCGCGGACTAGCGGGAGACAATGAGCAGTTCTTC. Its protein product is CASRGLAGDNEQFF.